This T cell receptor (beta chain) was sequenced in a study of blood T cells in healthy people across ages. Study-level results: TCR beta diversity, measured per million T cells, fell in a roughly linear way with age.

The CDR3 loop spans 13 amino acids. Germline values: CDR1 SQVTM, CDR2 ANQGSEA. V dropped 6 bases and J dropped 5 bases, with 15 bases sitting between them. There are a few counts of this clonotype. The antigen remains undetermined. A sample-barcoded 5' primer and a J-beta primer mix were used in a second PCR of about 7 to 12 cycles. TCRdb re-derived calls from the 5' RACE reads in MiXCR, one entry per CDR3 protein. This table holds hundreds of thousands of distinct CDR3 sequences, about 26% found once. Another study also made use of these data, one on T cells of mothers and their children.

Sample: blood. The rearrangement links TRBV29-1 to TRBJ2-3, with a weak D call TRBD2 (5 bases). The clonotype was recovered from a boy between 2 and 10 years old in good health. The CDR3: CSVGLRAIDTQYF. The CDR3 DNA sequence: TGCAGCGTCGGTCTGCGGGCTATAGATACGCAGTATTTT.